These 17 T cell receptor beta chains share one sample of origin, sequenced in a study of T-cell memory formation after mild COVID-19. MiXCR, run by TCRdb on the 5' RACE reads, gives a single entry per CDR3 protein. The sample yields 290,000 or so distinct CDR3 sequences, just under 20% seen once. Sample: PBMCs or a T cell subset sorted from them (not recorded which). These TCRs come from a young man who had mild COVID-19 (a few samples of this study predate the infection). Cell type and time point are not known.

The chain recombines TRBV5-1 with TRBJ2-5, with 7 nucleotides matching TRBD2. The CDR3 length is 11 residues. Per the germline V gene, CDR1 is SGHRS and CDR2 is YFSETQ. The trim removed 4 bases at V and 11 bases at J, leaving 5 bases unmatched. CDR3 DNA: TGCGCCAGCAGCCCGGGGGGACGGCAGTACTTC. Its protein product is CASSPGGRQYF.

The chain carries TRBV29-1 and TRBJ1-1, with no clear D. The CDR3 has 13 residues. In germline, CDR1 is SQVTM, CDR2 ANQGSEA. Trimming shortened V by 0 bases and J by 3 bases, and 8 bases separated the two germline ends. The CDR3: CSVEEGMDTEAFF. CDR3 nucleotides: TGCAGCGTTGAAGAGGGGATGGACACTGAAGCTTTCTTT.

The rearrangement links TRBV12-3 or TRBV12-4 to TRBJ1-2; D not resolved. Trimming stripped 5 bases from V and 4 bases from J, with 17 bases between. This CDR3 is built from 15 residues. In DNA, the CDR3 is TGTGCCAGCAGTCCGACGCGTAGTATGACCTATGGCTACACCTTC. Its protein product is CASSPTRSMTYGYTF.

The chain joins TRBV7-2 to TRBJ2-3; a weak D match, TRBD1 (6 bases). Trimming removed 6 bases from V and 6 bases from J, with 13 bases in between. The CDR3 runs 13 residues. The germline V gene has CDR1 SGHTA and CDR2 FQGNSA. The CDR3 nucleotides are TGTGCCAGCAGAATGACAGGCCCCGATACGCAGTATTTT. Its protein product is CASRMTGPDTQYF.

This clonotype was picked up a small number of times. CDR3 loop: CSARLGMSETQYF. The CDR3 region has the DNA TGCAGTGCTAGACTTGGGATGAGCGAGACCCAGTACTTC. This rearrangement joins TRBV20-1 to TRBJ2-5, with D hard to call. The V gene's germline CDR1 is DFQATT and CDR2 SNEGSKA (reference sequence). The ends were cut back, 2 bases at V and 5 bases at J, with 12 bases in the middle. The CDR3 has 13 amino acids.

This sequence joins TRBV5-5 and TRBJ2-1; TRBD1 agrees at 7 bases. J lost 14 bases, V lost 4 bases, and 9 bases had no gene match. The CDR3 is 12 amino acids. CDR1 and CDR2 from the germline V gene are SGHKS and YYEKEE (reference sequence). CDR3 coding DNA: TGTGCCAGCAGCCCCCTCGAGGGGGCGGAGTTCTTC. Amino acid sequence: CASSPLEGAEFF. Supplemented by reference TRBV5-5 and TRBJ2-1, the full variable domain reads DAGVTQSPTHLIKTRGQQVTLRCSPISGHKSVSWYQQVLGQGPQFIFQYYEKEERGRGNFPDRFSARQFPNYSSELNVNALLLGDSALYLCASSPLEGAEFFGPGTRLTVL.

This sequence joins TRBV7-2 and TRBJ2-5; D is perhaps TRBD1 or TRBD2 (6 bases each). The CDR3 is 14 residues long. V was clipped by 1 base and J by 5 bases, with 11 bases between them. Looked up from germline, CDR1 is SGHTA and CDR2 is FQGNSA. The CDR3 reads CASSLVGGWETQYF. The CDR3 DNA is TGTGCCAGCAGCTTAGTCGGGGGCTGGGAGACCCAGTACTTC. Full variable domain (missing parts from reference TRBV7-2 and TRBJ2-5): GAGVSQSPSNKVTEKGKDVELRCDPISGHTALYWYRQSLGQGLEFLIYFQGNSAPDKSGLPSDRFSAERTGGSVSTLTIQRTQQEDSAVYLCASSLVGGWETQYFGPGTRLLVL.

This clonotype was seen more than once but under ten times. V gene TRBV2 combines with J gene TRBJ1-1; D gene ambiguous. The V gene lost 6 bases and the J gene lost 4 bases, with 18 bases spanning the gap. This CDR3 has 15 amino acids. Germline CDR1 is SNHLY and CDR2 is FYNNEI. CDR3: CASRKTTASGTEAFF. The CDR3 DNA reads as TGTGCCAGCAGAAAAACTACGGCCTCCGGCACTGAAGCTTTCTTT.

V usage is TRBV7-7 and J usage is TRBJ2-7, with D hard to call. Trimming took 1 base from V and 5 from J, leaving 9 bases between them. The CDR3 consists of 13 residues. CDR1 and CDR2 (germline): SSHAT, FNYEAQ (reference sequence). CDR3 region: CASSLGGHHEQYF. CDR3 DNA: TGTGCCAGCAGCTTAGGTGGGCACCACGAGCAGTACTTC.

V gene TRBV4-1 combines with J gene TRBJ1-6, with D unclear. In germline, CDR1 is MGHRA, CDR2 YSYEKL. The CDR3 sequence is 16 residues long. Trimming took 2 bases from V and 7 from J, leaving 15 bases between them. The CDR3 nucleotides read TGCGCCAGCAGCCAATCGGGTAGCTCGAGAAATTCACCCCTCCACTTT. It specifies CASSQSGSSRNSPLHF.

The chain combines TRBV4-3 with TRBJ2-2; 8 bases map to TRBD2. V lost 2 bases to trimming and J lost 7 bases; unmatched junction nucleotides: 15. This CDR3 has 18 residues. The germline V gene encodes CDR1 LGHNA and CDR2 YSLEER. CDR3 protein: CASSQRAVQRGIDGELFF. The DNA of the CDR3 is TGCGCCAGCAGCCAAAGGGCCGTCCAGCGGGGGATTGACGGGGAGCTGTTTTTT.

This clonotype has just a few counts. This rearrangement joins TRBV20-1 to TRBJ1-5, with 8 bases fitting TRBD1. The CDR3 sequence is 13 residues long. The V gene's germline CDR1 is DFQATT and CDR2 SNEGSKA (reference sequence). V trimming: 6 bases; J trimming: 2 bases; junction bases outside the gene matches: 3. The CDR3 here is CSAQGAGNQPQHF. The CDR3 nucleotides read TGCAGTGCCCAGGGGGCCGGCAATCAGCCCCAGCATTTT.

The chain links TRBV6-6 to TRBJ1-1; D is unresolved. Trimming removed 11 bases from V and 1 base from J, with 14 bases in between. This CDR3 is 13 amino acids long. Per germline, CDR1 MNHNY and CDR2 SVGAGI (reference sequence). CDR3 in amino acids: CASEVGGNTEAFF. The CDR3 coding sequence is TGTGCCTCCGAGGTGGGAGGGAACACTGAAGCTTTCTTT.

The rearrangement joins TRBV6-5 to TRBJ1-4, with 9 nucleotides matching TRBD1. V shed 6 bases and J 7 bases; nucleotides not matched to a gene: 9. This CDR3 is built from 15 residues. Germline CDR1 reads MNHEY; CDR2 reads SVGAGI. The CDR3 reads CASRAQGADFEKLFF. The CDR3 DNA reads TGTGCCAGCAGGGCACAGGGGGCGGATTTTGAAAAACTGTTTTTT.

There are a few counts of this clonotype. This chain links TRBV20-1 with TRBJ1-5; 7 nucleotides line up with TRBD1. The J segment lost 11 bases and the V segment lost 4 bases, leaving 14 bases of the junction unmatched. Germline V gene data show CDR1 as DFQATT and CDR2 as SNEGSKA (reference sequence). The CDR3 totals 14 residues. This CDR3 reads CSATATGDLRAQHF. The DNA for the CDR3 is TGCAGTGCTACGGCTACAGGGGATTTGCGGGCCCAGCATTTT.

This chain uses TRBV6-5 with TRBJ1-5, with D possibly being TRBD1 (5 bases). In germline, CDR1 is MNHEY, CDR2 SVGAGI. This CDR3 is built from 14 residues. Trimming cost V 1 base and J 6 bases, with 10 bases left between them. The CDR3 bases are TGTGCCAGCAGTTACTTGGCAGGGACTCAGCCCCAGCATTTT. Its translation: CASSYLAGTQPQHF.

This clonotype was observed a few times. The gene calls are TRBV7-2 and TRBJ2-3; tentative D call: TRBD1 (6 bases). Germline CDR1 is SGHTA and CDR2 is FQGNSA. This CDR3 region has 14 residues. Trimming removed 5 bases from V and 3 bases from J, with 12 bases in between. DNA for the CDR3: TGTGCCAGCAGCGACGTGGGGGCTACAGATACGCAGTATTTT. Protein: CASSDVGATDTQYF.